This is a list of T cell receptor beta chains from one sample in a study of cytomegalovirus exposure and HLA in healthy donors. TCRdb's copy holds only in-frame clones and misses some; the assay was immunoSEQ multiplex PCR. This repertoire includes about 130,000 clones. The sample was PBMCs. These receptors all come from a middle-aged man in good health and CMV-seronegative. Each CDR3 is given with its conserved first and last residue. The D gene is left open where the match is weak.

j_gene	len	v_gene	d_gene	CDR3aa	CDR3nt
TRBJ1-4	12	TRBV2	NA	CASSWGKTKLFF	TGTGCCAGCAGTTGGGGCAAAACAAAACTGTTTTTT
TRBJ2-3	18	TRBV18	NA	CASSPFQLTTRGTDTQYF	TGTGCCAGCTCACCATTTCAACTTACGACCCGAGGAACAGATACGCAGTATTTT
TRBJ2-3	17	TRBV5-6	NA	CASSLVGRTRGTDTQYF	TGTGCCAGCAGCTTGGTGGGGCGGACCCGCGGAACAGATACGCAGTATTTT
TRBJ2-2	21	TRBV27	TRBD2	CASSSADRLAGRLTNTGELFF	TGTGCCAGCAGTTCAGCCGACCGACTAGCGGGAAGGTTGACGAACACCGGGGAGCTGTTTTTT
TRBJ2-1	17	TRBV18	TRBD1	CASSVPGQGATGSEQFF	TGTGCCAGCTCAGTTCCGGGACAGGGGGCTACGGGATCTGAGCAGTTCTTC
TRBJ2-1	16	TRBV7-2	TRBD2	CASSQRGSSGANEQFF	TGTGCCAGCAGCCAGAGGGGGTCTAGCGGGGCCAATGAGCAGTTCTTC
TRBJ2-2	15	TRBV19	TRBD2	CASTPRGSGIGELFF	TGTGCCAGTACCCCACGCGGGAGCGGTATCGGGGAGCTGTTTTTT
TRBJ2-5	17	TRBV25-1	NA	CASSDLQKGGYQETQYF	TGTGCCAGCAGTGACCTCCAAAAGGGGGGGTACCAAGAGACCCAGTACTTC
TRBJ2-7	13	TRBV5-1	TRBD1	CASSTGQASEQYF	TGCGCCAGCAGCACGGGACAGGCCAGCGAGCAGTACTTC
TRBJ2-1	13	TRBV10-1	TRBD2	CASSLAGNNEQFF	TGCGCCAGCAGCCTAGCGGGAAACAATGAGCAGTTCTTC
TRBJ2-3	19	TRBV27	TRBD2	CASSSLGLAGKLGADTQYF	TGTGCCAGCAGTTCACTGGGACTAGCGGGAAAGTTGGGTGCAGATACGCAGTATTTT
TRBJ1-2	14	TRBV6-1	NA	CASSEVWSGDGYTF	TGTGCCAGCAGTGAAGTCTGGTCGGGGGACGGCTACACCTTC
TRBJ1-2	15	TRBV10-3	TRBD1	CAIGITGEVDYGYTF	TGTGCCATCGGGATAACAGGGGAGGTGGACTATGGCTACACCTTC
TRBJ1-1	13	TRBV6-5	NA	CASNRGSNTEAFF	TGTGCCAGCAACCGGGGGAGCAACACTGAAGCTTTCTTT